This paragraph reports one TCR beta chain. The target antigen is unknown. This sample is part of a study of cytomegalovirus exposure and HLA in healthy donors. Study-wide results and limits: A classifier reportedly called cytomegalovirus status with high sensitivity and specificity. Most TCR sequences were uncommon, yet certain public TCRs appeared in many donors. In most subjects, TCR beta sequences reportedly gave accurate predictions of HLA-A and HLA-B alleles.

The PCR was carried out with 60 Vbeta primers and 13 Jbeta primers. Measured with immunoSEQ multiplex PCR; TCRdb has only the in-frame clones, and not every one. This table has around 100,000 clones, over 60% appearing once. V was cut by 5 bases and J by 0 bases, with 15 bases left in between. CDR3 size: 16 residues. The V gene's germline CDR1 is SGHTA and CDR2 FQGNSA. The rearrangement links TRBV7-2 to TRBJ2-3, with D perhaps matching TRBD2 (7 bases). The source is a man aged 25-40 years in good health and CMV-seropositive. Input material: PBMCs. CDR3 sequence (DNA): TGTGCCAGCAGCCGCATTGGGGGGGCCAGCACAGATACGCAGTATTTT. Protein sequence: CASSRIGGASTDTQYF.